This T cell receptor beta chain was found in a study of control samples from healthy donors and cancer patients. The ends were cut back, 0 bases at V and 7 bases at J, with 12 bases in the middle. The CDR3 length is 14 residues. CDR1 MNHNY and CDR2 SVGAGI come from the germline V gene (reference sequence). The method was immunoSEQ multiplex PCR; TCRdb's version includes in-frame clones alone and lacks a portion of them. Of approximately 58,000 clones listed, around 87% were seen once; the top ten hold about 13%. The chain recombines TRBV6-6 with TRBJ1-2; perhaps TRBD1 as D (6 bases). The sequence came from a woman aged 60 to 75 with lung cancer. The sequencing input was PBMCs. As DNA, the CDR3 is TGTGCCAGCAGTTACTCGTTGTCAGGGGTTGGCTACACCTTC. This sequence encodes CASSYSLSGVGYTF.